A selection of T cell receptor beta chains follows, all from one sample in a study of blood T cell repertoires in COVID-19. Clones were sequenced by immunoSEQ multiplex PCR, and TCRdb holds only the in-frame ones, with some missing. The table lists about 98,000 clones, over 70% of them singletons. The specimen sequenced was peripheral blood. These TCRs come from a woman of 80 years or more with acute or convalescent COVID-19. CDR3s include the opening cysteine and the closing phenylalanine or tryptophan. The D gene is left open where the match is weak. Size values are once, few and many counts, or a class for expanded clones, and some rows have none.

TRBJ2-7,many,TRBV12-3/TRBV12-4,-,CASSFRRGSEQYF,TGTGCCAGCAGTTTTAGGAGGGGTTCCGAGCAGTACTTC
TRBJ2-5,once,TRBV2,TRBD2,CASSGPSGGRETQYF,TGTGCCAGCAGCGGACCTAGCGGGGGGCGGGAGACCCAGTACTTC
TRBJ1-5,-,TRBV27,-,CASRPGSGNQPQHF,TGTGCCAGCAGGCCGGGAAGCGGGAATCAGCCCCAGCATTTT
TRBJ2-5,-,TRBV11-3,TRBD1,CASSRGQKETQYF,TGTGCCAGCAGCCGGGGACAGAAAGAGACCCAGTACTTC
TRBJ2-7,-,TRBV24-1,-,CATSDPRYGVHEQYF,TGTGCCACCAGTGATCCGCGGTACGGGGTCCACGAGCAGTACTTC
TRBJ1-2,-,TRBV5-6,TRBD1,CASSSGGTATNYGYTF,TGTGCCAGCAGCTCGGGGGGGACAGCCACTAACTATGGCTACACCTTC
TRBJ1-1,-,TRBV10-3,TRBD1,CAITKTGGSGTEAFF,TGTGCCATCACAAAAACAGGGGGATCAGGCACTGAAGCTTTCTTT
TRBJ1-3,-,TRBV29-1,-,CSGRTGNTIYF,TGCAGCGGGAGGACTGGAAACACCATATATTTT
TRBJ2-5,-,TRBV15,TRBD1,CATSRLPGQEFWETQYF,TGTGCCACCAGCAGGCTCCCGGGACAGGAGTTCTGGGAGACCCAGTACTTC
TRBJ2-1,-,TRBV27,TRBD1,CASSPGTGWDNEQFF,TGTGCCAGCAGTCCTGGGACAGGGTGGGACAATGAGCAGTTCTTC
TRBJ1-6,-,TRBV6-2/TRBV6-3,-,CASSPGENNSPLHF,TGTGCCAGCAGTCCAGGGGAAAATAATTCACCCCTCCACTTT
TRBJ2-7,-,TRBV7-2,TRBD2,CASSLIAGPREEQYF,TGTGCCAGCAGCTTAATAGCGGGGCCAAGGGAAGAGCAGTACTTC
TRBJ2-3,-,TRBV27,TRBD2,CASSLARASGGSDTQYF,TGTGCCAGCAGTTTAGCGAGGGCTAGCGGGGGATCAGATACGCAGTATTTT
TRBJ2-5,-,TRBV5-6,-,CASSLETGTSQETQYF,TGTGCCAGCAGCTTGGAAACCGGGACATCTCAAGAGACCCAGTACTTC
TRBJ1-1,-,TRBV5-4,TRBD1,CASSRDRANTEAFF,TGTGCCAGCAGCCGGGACAGGGCTAACACTGAAGCTTTCTTT
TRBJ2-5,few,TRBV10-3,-,CAIREAYQETQYF,TGTGCCATCAGGGAGGCCTATCAAGAGACCCAGTACTTC
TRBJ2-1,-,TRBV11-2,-,CASSFDRYNEQFF,TGTGCCAGCAGCTTTGACAGATACAATGAGCAGTTCTTC
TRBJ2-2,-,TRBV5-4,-,CASSLIGVTGELFF,TGTGCCAGCAGCTTGATTGGAGTAACCGGGGAGCTGTTTTTT
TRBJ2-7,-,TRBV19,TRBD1,CASSGRTTGQGVYEQYF,TGTGCCAGTAGTGGACGTACAACGGGACAGGGGGTCTACGAGCAGTACTTC
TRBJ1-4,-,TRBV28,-,CASSLDQGRVNEKLFF,TGTGCCAGCAGTTTGGACCAGGGGAGAGTTAATGAAAAACTGTTTTTT
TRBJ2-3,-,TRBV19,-,CASSTQDRRTDTQYF,TGTGCCAGTAGTACGCAAGACAGGAGAACAGATACGCAGTATTTT
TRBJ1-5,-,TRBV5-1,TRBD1,CASSPMTGSHQPQHF,TGCGCCAGCAGCCCAATGACAGGGAGCCATCAGCCCCAGCATTTT
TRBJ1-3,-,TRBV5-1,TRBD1,CASSLGGQVGNTIYF,TGCGCCAGCAGCTTGGGAGGACAGGTTGGAAACACCATATATTTT
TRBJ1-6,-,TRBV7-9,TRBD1,CASSSPSGTENSPLHF,TGTGCCAGCAGCTCCCCCTCCGGGACAGAGAATTCACCCCTCCACTTT
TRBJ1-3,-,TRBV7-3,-,CASSSDSGNTIYF,TGTGCCAGCAGCTCAGACTCTGGAAACACCATATATTTT
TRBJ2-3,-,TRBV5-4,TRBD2,CASSGGGLAGDTQYF,TGTGCCAGCAGCGGCGGCGGACTAGCAGGAGATACGCAGTATTTT
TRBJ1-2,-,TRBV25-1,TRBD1,CASSPPHRGNSYTF,TGTGCCAGCAGCCCACCTCACAGGGGTAACAGCTACACCTTC
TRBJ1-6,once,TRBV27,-,CASKTAAVSPLHF,TGTGCCAGCAAAACAGCCGCCGTTTCACCCCTCCACTTT
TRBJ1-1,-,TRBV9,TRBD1,CASSAGQRRTEAFF,TGTGCCAGCAGCGCGGGACAGAGGAGGACTGAAGCTTTCTTT
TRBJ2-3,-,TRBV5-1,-,CASSVDGHGTDTQYF,TGCGCCAGCAGCGTGGACGGACACGGCACAGATACGCAGTATTTT
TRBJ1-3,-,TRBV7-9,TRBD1,CASSLRQGHSGNTIYF,TGTGCCAGCAGCTTACGACAGGGCCACTCTGGAAACACCATATATTTT
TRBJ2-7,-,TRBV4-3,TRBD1,CASSQTPGQGVNEQYF,TGCGCCAGCAGCCAGACGCCGGGACAGGGGGTCAACGAGCAGTACTTC
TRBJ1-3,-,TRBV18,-,CASSPSQGPSGNTIYF,TGTGCCAGCTCACCAAGCCAGGGTCCCTCTGGAAACACCATATATTTT
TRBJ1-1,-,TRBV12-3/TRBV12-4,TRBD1,CASSGQGDTEAFF,TGTGCCAGCAGTGGGCAGGGGGACACTGAAGCTTTCTTT
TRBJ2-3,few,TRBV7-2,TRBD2,CASSPSAGGASDTQYF,TGTGCCAGCAGCCCGAGTGCCGGGGGGGCCTCAGATACGCAGTATTTT
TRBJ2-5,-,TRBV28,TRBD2,CASSTSGPRETQYF,TGTGCCAGCAGTACTAGCGGCCCAAGGGAGACCCAGTACTTC
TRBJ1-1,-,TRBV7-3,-,CASSLRVGRSTEAFF,TGTGCCAGCAGCTTAAGGGTGGGGAGGAGCACTGAAGCTTTCTTT
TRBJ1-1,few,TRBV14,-,CASSQGITQGDEAFF,TGTGCCAGCAGCCAAGGAATCACCCAAGGGGATGAAGCTTTCTTT
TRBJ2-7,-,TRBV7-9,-,CASSLGGRDRYF,TGTGCCAGCAGCTTAGGAGGGCGGGATCGGTACTTC
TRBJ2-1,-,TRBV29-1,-,CSVGQDLYNEQFF,TGCAGCGTTGGACAGGACCTATACAATGAGCAGTTCTTC
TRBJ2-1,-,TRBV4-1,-,CASSSTRGGKQFF,TGCGCCAGCAGCTCAACCCGCGGCGGTAAGCAGTTCTTC
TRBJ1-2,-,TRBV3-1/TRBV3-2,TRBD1,CASSQTGDHGYTF,TGTGCCAGCAGCCAAACAGGGGATCATGGCTACACCTTC
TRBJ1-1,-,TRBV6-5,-,CASSYSSGVTEAFF,TGTGCCAGCAGTTACTCATCAGGGGTCACTGAAGCTTTCTTT
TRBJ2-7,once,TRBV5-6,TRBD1,CASSGQTGGAYEQYF,TGTGCCAGCAGCGGACAGACAGGGGGCGCTTACGAGCAGTACTTC
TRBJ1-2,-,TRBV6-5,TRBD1,CASSYRGLYGYTF,TGTGCCAGCAGTTACAGGGGGCTTTATGGCTACACCTTC
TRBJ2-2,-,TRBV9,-,CASRRDTGELFF,TGTGCCAGCAGAAGAGACACCGGGGAGCTGTTTTTT
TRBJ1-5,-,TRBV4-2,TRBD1,CASSPGTGNQPQHF,TGTGCCAGCAGCCCGGGGACAGGCAATCAGCCCCAGCATTTT
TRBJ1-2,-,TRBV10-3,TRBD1,CAISESMDRDANGYTF,TGTGCCATCAGTGAGTCGATGGACAGGGATGCGAATGGCTACACCTTC
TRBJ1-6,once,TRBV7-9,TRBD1,CASRLGQGDSPLHF,TGTGCCAGCAGACTTGGACAGGGGGACTCACCCCTCCACTTT
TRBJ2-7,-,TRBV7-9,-,CASSLASGAGLSYEQYF,TGTGCCAGCAGCTTAGCTTCTGGGGCAGGTTTGTCCTACGAGCAGTACTTC
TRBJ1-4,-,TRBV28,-,CASSTAQATNEKLFF,TGTGCCAGCAGTACCGCACAGGCAACTAATGAAAAACTGTTTTTT
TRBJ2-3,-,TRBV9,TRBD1,CASSVGDRVRSDTQYF,TGTGCCAGCAGCGTAGGGGACAGGGTGCGGTCAGATACGCAGTATTTT
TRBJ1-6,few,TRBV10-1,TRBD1,CASNRDRPPDNSPLHF,TGCGCCAGCAACCGGGACAGGCCGCCAGATAATTCACCCCTCCACTTT
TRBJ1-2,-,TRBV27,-,CASSLLGQGGGYTF,TGTGCCAGCAGTTTATTGGGGCAGGGTGGTGGCTACACCTTC
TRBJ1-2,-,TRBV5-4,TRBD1,CASSLGGTGSSNYGYTF,TGTGCCAGCAGCTTGGGGGGGACAGGGAGTTCTAACTATGGCTACACCTTC
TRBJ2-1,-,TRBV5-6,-,CASTGYLAGSYNEQFF,TGTGCCAGCACCGGATACCTGGCAGGCTCCTACAATGAGCAGTTCTTC
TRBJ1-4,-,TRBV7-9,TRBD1,CASSRTRPGTGGEKLFF,TGTGCCAGCAGTCGGACAAGACCCGGGACAGGAGGGGAAAAACTGTTTTTT
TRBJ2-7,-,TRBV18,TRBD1,CASSLQGGDYEQYF,TGTGCCAGCTCATTACAGGGGGGAGACTACGAGCAGTACTTC
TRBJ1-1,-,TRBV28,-,CASSFPVSSTEAFF,TGTGCCAGCAGTTTCCCCGTTTCGAGCACTGAAGCTTTCTTT
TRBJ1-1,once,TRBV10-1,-,CASTRPPGHLLNTEAFF,TGCGCCAGCACCCGTCCCCCGGGACACCTATTGAACACTGAAGCTTTCTTT